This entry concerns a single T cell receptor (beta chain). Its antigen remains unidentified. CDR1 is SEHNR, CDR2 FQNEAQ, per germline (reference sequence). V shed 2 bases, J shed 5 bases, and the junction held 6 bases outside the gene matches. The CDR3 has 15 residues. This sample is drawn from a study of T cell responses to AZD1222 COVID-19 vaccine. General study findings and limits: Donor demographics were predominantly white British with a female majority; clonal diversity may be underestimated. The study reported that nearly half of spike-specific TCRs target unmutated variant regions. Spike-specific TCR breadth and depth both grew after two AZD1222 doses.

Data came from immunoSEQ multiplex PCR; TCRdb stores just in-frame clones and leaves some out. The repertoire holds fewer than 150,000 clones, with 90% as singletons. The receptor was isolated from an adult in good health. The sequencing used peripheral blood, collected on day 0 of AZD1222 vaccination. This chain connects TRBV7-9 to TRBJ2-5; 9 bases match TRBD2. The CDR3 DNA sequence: TGTGCCAGCAGCTTAAGCGCGGGGGGGGCGGAGACCCAGTACTTC. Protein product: CASSLSAGGAETQYF.